This is a list of T cell receptor beta chains from one sample in a study of T cell responses to AZD1222 COVID-19 vaccine. Generated by immunoSEQ multiplex PCR, the TCRdb table keeps only in-frame clones and is missing some. The table lists 95,000 to 100,000 clones, about nine tenths of them singletons. Sequences were derived from peripheral blood, sampled 28 days after the second AZD1222 dose. The receptors stem from an adult who received the AZD1222 COVID-19 vaccine. Each CDR3 is given with its conserved first and last residue. The D gene is left open where the match is weak. Clone size appears in some rows only: once, few, many, or a class for an expanded clone.

V gene,D gene,clone size,J gene,CDR3 DNA,CDR3 protein
TRBV4-3,TRBD2,NA,TRBJ2-1,TGCGCCAGCAGCCAAGATGCGGAGCGGGGACTTTACAATGAGCAGTTCTTC,CASSQDAERGLYNEQFF
TRBV6-6,TRBD1,NA,TRBJ2-1,TGTGCCAGCAGTTACTCGACAGGGGCAGGGGAGCAGTTCTTC,CASSYSTGAGEQFF
TRBV9,NA,few,TRBJ1-3,TGTGCCAGCAGCGTAGCGGGGGGGGGCTCCTCTGGAAACACCATATATTTT,CASSVAGGGSSGNTIYF
TRBV27,NA,NA,TRBJ1-6,TGTGCCAGCAGTTTAGTTTCGAAGAAGCGTGGGTATAATTCACCCCTCCACTTT,CASSLVSKKRGYNSPLHF
TRBV21-1,NA,NA,TRBJ1-1,TGTGCCAGCAGCAGATTGACAGTCAAGTGCACTGAAGCTTTCTTT,CASSRLTVKCTEAFF
TRBV7-2,TRBD2,NA,TRBJ2-3,TGTGCCAGCAGTTCCGGACTAGCGGGAGCGGGAGATACGCAGTATTTT,CASSSGLAGAGDTQYF
TRBV6-2/TRBV6-3,TRBD1,once,TRBJ1-1,TGTGCCAGCAGTTATCGAGACAGGGTAGGCACTGAAGCTTTCTTT,CASSYRDRVGTEAFF
TRBV5-1,NA,NA,TRBJ1-1,TGCGCCAGCAGCTTGGGCCCGGGGGCCCACACTGAAGCTTTCTTT,CASSLGPGAHTEAFF
TRBV6-5,TRBD2,NA,TRBJ2-1,TGTGCCAGCAGTCCCCTAGCGGGAGGGTACAATGAGCAGTTCTTC,CASSPLAGGYNEQFF
TRBV28,NA,NA,TRBJ2-2,TGTGCCAGCACTCCCGGGTTCGCGAACACCGGGGAGCTGTTTTTT,CASTPGFANTGELFF
TRBV11-2,NA,NA,TRBJ1-3,TGTGCCAGCAGCTCCACAGGACAGAACACCATATATTTT,CASSSTGQNTIYF
TRBV3-1/TRBV3-2,TRBD1,NA,TRBJ1-4,TGTGCCAGCAGCCAAGGGTGGGACAGTCTTAATGAAAAACTGTTTTTT,CASSQGWDSLNEKLFF
TRBV3-1/TRBV3-2,TRBD1,NA,TRBJ2-7,TGTGCCAGCAGCCAAGGGACAGGGACTTACGAGCAGTACTTC,CASSQGTGTYEQYF
TRBV6-1,TRBD1,NA,TRBJ2-7,TGTGCCAGCAGTGAAGCAGGGACAGGGGCTTTGAGGGAGCAGTACTTC,CASSEAGTGALREQYF
TRBV6-5,TRBD2,NA,TRBJ2-3,TGTGCCAGCAGTTTTCTAGCGGGAGGTTCCACAGATACGCAGTATTTT,CASSFLAGGSTDTQYF
TRBV2,TRBD1,NA,TRBJ1-4,TGTGCCAGCAGCCCTGACAGGGGCGCACTTAATGAAAAACTGTTTTTT,CASSPDRGALNEKLFF
TRBV28,TRBD1,NA,TRBJ2-1,TGTGCCAGCGGGACCGGGACAGGGCGGACTGAGCAGTTCTTC,CASGTGTGRTEQFF
TRBV18,NA,once,TRBJ2-3,TGTGCCAGCTCAACCGGACTTGAACCGCAGTATTTT,CASSTGLEPQYF
TRBV30,NA,NA,TRBJ2-7,TGTGCCTGGAGTGTAAAAGCGGGCGAGCAGTACTTC,CAWSVKAGEQYF
TRBV25-1,NA,NA,TRBJ1-2,TGTGCCAGCAGTGATTTGGACAGAAACTATGGCTACACCTTC,CASSDLDRNYGYTF
TRBV13,TRBD1,NA,TRBJ1-1,TGTGCCAGCAGCTGGGGACAGGGCCGTTTAAAGAGGATGAACACTGAAGCTTTCTTT,CASSWGQGRLKRMNTEAFF
TRBV3-1/TRBV3-2,NA,NA,TRBJ2-5,TGTGCCAGCAGCCAAGGCCTAGCGCACCAAGAGACCCAGTACTTC,CASSQGLAHQETQYF
TRBV5-6,TRBD2,NA,TRBJ2-3,TGTGCCAGCACCTTAGGGCTAGCGGGAGGGCCAGCGGATACGCAGTATTTT,CASTLGLAGGPADTQYF
TRBV28,TRBD1,NA,TRBJ2-7,TGTGCCAGCAGAGGGGGGACAGGCGGTAATCACGAGCAGTACTTC,CASRGGTGGNHEQYF